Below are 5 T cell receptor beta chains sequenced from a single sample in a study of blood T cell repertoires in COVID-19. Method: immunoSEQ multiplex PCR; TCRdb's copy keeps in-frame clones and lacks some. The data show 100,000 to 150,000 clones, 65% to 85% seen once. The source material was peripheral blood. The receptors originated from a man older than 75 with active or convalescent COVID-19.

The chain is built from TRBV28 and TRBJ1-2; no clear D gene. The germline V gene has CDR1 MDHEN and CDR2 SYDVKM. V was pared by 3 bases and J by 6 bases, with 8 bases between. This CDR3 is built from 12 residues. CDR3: CASSFSPDGYTF. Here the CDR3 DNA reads TGTGCCAGCAGTTTCTCCCCGGATGGCTACACCTTC.

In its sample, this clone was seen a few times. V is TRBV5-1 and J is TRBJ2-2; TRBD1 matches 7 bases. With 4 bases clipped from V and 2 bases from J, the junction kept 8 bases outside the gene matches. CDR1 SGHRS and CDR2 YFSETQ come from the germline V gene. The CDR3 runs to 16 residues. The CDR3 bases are TGCGCCAGCAGCAAGGGACAGAGCTCCAACACCGGGGAGCTGTTTTTT. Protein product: CASSKGQSSNTGELFF.

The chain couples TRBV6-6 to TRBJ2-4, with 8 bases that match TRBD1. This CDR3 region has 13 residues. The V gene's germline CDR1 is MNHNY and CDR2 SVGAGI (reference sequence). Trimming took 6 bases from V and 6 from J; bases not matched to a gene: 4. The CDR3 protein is CASRDRVVNIQYF. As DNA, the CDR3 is TGTGCCAGCAGGGACAGGGTAGTAAACATTCAGTACTTC.

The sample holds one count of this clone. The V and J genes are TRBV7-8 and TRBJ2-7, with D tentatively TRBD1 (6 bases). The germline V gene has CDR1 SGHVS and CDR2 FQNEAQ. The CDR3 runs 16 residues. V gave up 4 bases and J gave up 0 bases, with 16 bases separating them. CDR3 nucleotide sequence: TGTGCCAGCAGCTCAATCCAGGGGTCGGACTCCTACGAGCAGTACTTC. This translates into CASSSIQGSDSYEQYF.

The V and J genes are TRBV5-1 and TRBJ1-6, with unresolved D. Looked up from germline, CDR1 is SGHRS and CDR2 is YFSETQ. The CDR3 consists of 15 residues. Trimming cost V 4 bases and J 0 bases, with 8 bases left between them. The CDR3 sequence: CASSAGSSYNSPLHF. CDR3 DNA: TGCGCCAGCAGCGCAGGAAGCTCCTATAATTCACCCCTCCACTTT.